A single sample is the source of the 30 T cell receptor beta chains below, sequenced in a study of T cell responses to AZD1222 COVID-19 vaccine. Repertoires were generated with immunoSEQ multiplex PCR, while TCRdb's copy carries only in-frame clones and drops some. The sample consists of around 75,000 clones, roughly 81% of them appearing once. The sequences come from peripheral blood, collected on day 0 of AZD1222 vaccination. The source is an adult in good health.

The V call is TRBV6-5, the J call TRBJ2-3, with D perhaps being TRBD1 or TRBD2 (5 bases each). CDR1 and CDR2 (germline): MNHEY, SVGAGI. This CDR3 has 14 amino acids. Trimming took off 6 bases at V and 5 bases at J, with 15 bases between the two ends. CDR3 coding DNA: TGTGCCAGCAGCAAGGGTTGGGGGAGAGATACGCAGTATTTT. It specifies CASSKGWGRDTQYF.

The chain joins TRBV18 to TRBJ1-5; possibly TRBD1 for D (6 bases). Germline CDR1 is KGHSH and CDR2 is LQKENI. Trimming stripped 4 bases from V and 3 bases from J, with 10 bases between. This CDR3 contains 14 residues. The CDR3 DNA reads as TGTGCCAGCTCACTTGACAGGCTCAATCAGCCCCAGCATTTT. Protein product: CASSLDRLNQPQHF. Full variable domain (missing parts from reference TRBV18 and TRBJ1-5): NAGVMQNPRHLVRRRGQEARLRCSPMKGHSHVYWYRQLPEEGLKFMVYLQKENIIDESGMPKERFSAEFPKEGPSILRIQQVVRGDSAAYFCASSLDRLNQPQHFGDGTRLSIL.

This clone was detected once. This chain uses TRBV9 with TRBJ1-2; tentative D call: TRBD1 (5 bases). This CDR3 spans 15 amino acids. Germline V CDR1 and CDR2: SGDLS, YYNGEE. The V end was cut by 0 bases, the J end by 4 bases, with 13 bases between. CDR3 sequence: CASSVGWDASYGYTF. The CDR3 bases are TGTGCCAGCAGCGTAGGTTGGGACGCCAGCTATGGCTACACCTTC. Together with reference TRBV9 and TRBJ1-2, the CDR3 gives the full variable domain: DSGVTQTPKHLITATGQRVTLRCSPRSGDLSVYWYQQSLDQGLQFLIQYYNGEERAKGNILERFSAQQFPDLHSELNLSSLELGDSALYFCASSVGWDASYGYTFGSGTRLTVV.

V and J are TRBV7-9 and TRBJ2-3; D could derive from TRBD1 or TRBD2 (7 bases each). This CDR3 spans 14 amino acids. V was pared by 2 bases and J by 4 bases, with 10 bases between. Looked up from germline, CDR1 is SEHNR and CDR2 is FQNEAQ (reference sequence). The DNA of the CDR3 is TGTGCCAGCAGCTTACAGGGGGGGGCAGATACGCAGTATTTT. It encodes CASSLQGGADTQYF.

The chain couples TRBV4-3 to TRBJ1-6; 12 nucleotides match TRBD1. The CDR3 length is 18 residues. The J segment lost 10 bases and the V segment lost 3 bases, leaving 13 bases of the junction unmatched. CDR1 and CDR2 from the germline V gene are LGHNA and YSLEER. Written as DNA, the CDR3 is TGCGCCAGCAGCCAGGATCGGTTTTCTGGGACAGGGGGCTCACCCCTCCACTTT. It yields the protein CASSQDRFSGTGGSPLHF.

J is TRBJ1-2 and V is TRBV2, with 8 bases aligning to TRBD1. V gave up 4 bases and J gave up 8 bases; unmatched junction bases: 9. Germline-derived CDR1 and CDR2 are SNHLY and FYNNEI. There are 14 residues in the CDR3. This CDR3 reads CASSAMTGAGGYTF. The CDR3 DNA reads TGTGCCAGCAGTGCCATGACAGGGGCAGGAGGCTACACCTTC.

The chain recombines TRBV7-8 with TRBJ1-1; D remains ambiguous. The V gene lost 5 bases and the J gene lost 8 bases, with 15 bases spanning the gap. This CDR3 is built from 13 residues. Germline V CDR1 and CDR2: SGHVS, FQNEAQ. In DNA form, the CDR3 reads TGTGCCAGCAGCCCCACCGTGGGCTCGGAAGCTTTCTTT. It yields the protein CASSPTVGSEAFF.

The chain employs TRBV5-1 and TRBJ1-2; D possibly corresponds to TRBD1 (6 bases). The CDR3 runs 15 residues. Germline V gives CDR1 SGHRS, CDR2 YFSETQ. The V end lost 0 bases, the J end lost 3 bases, and 12 bases lay between the germline ends. CDR3 sequence: CASSLDSGADYGYTF. The CDR3 DNA is TGCGCCAGCAGCTTGGATTCAGGGGCCGACTATGGCTACACCTTC. Together with reference TRBV5-1 and TRBJ1-2, the CDR3 gives the full variable domain: KAGVTQTPRYLIKTRGQQVTLSCSPISGHRSVSWYQQTPGQGLQFLFEYFSETQRNKGNFPGRFSGRQFSNSRSEMNVSTLELGDSALYLCASSLDSGADYGYTFGSGTRLTVV.

This clone was observed once. This chain links TRBV7-9 with TRBJ2-6, with D unclear. Trimming left V 8 bases short and J 9 bases short, with 8 bases between. Germline-derived CDR1 and CDR2 are SEHNR and FQNEAQ (reference sequence). The CDR3 sequence is 11 residues long. The CDR3, as DNA: TGTGCCAGCCGACCAATCAACGTCCTGACTTTC. As protein: CASRPINVLTF.

The V call is TRBV6-5, the J call TRBJ1-6, with TRBD1 matching over 8 bases. CDR1 MNHEY and CDR2 SVGAGI come from the germline V gene. Germline trimming cut 9 bases from V and 0 bases from J; bases unmatched to any gene: 1. This CDR3 contains 14 residues. The CDR3 protein is CASTGGSYNSPLHF. The CDR3 region has the DNA TGTGCCAGTACAGGGGGCTCCTATAATTCACCCCTCCACTTT.

This clone is a singleton in its sample. CDR3 sequence: CASSLTSGAFDTEAFF. The CDR3 DNA is TGTGCCAGCAGCCTGACGTCCGGAGCGTTCGACACTGAAGCTTTCTTT. The rearrangement uses TRBV3-1 (or the pseudogene TRBV3-2) and TRBJ1-1; D is unclear. This CDR3 contains 16 residues. CDR1 is LGHDT, CDR2 YNNKEL, per germline (reference sequence). Deletions cut 4 bases from V and 3 bases from J, with 18 bases between.

J is TRBJ1-2 and V is TRBV4-3; D unresolved. Trimming cost V 0 bases and J 4 bases, with 9 bases left between them. The germline V gene encodes CDR1 LGHNA and CDR2 YSLEER. This CDR3 region has 14 residues. CDR3 protein: CASSQERDTYGYTF. In DNA form, the CDR3 reads TGCGCCAGCAGCCAAGAGCGGGATACCTATGGCTACACCTTC.

This CDR3 reads CASSFAENTEAFF. CDR3 sequence (DNA): TGTGCCAGCAGCTTCGCAGAGAACACTGAAGCTTTCTTT. The V gene is TRBV11-2, the J gene TRBJ1-1; D not certain. Trimming removed 3 bases at V and 1 base at J, with 6 bases between. The length of the CDR3 is 13 residues. Germline V gives CDR1 SGHAT, CDR2 FQNNGV.

This clone was observed a handful of times. V usage is TRBV4-2 and J usage is TRBJ1-6, with TRBD1 matching 10 bases. Unmatched junction bases numbered 6, after V lost 1 base and J lost 9 bases. CDR3 size: 16 residues. CDR1 and CDR2 (germline): LGHNA, YNFKEQ. CDR3 in DNA: TGTGCCAGCAGCCAAGCCTGGGGACAGGGGAGTTCACCCCTCCACTTT. Translation gives CASSQAWGQGSSPLHF.

The V call is TRBV15, the J call TRBJ1-1, with D uncertain. Between the trimmed V and J ends, which lost 3 bases and 0 bases, there was a span of 14 bases. Per the germline V gene, CDR1 is LNHNV and CDR2 is YYDKDF (reference sequence). This CDR3 region has 16 residues. The CDR3 is CATSRPFGIMNTEAFF. CDR3 DNA sequence: TGTGCCACCAGCAGGCCCTTCGGAATCATGAACACTGAAGCTTTCTTT.

This clone was detected only once. The CDR3 loop is CASSLAAGPGNNSPLHF. CDR3 nucleotides: TGTGCCAGCAGCTTAGCGGCAGGGCCGGGTAATAATTCACCCCTCCACTTT. The chain uses TRBV7-6 and TRBJ1-6; perhaps TRBD1 as D (5 bases). Germline V gene sequence: CDR1 SGHVS, CDR2 FNYEAQ. The V end was cut by 0 bases, the J end by 5 bases, with 14 bases between. This CDR3 comprises 17 residues. Supplemented by reference TRBV7-6 and TRBJ1-6, the full variable domain reads GAGVSQSPRYKVTKRGQDVALRCDPISGHVSLYWYRQALGQGPEFLTYFNYEAQQDKSGLPNDRFSAERPEGSISTLTIQRTEQRDSAMYRCASSLAAGPGNNSPLHFGNGTRLTVT.

This chain's CDR3 is CASSGGSYNSPLHF. The CDR3 DNA is TGTGCCAGCAGTGGGGGCTCCTATAATTCACCCCTCCACTTT. The chain recombines TRBV6-4 with TRBJ1-6; D is ambiguous. V was cut by 4 bases and J by 0 bases, with 4 bases left in between. CDR1 MRHNA and CDR2 SNTAGT come from the germline V gene. The CDR3 spans 14 residues.

This chain links TRBV5-6 with TRBJ2-7, with D unclear. The V end was cut by 1 base, the J end by 6 bases, with 11 bases between. From germline, CDR1 is SGHDT and CDR2 YYEEEE. CDR3 size: 13 residues. The CDR3 DNA follows: TGTGCCAGCAGCTTGTCCGGCCCCGTCGAGCAGTACTTC. This translates into CASSLSGPVEQYF.

V is TRBV28 and J is TRBJ1-2, with D perhaps matching TRBD1 (5 bases). CDR3 length equals 14 residues. Germline CDR1 MDHEN, CDR2 SYDVKM. V gave up 3 bases and J gave up 7 bases, with 15 bases separating them. CDR3 bases: TGTGCCAGCAGTTTGCCAGGGCAAGGGCCTGGCTACACCTTC. This translates into CASSLPGQGPGYTF.

This clone showed up just once. The V and J genes are TRBV6-6 and TRBJ1-6; D unresolved. This CDR3 region has 13 residues. CDR1 is MNHNY and CDR2 is SVGAGI in the germline V gene (reference sequence). The V and J ends lost 2 bases and 9 bases respectively, with 8 bases between them. CDR3 sequence (DNA): TGTGCCAGCAGTTACGGGGAGGGTTCACCCCTCCACTTT. Its translation is CASSYGEGSPLHF.

V usage is TRBV5-1 and J usage is TRBJ2-5; D unresolved. Germline values: CDR1 SGHRS, CDR2 YFSETQ. V was trimmed by 4 bases and J by 0 bases, leaving 10 bases between them. This CDR3 is built from 14 residues. CDR3 in DNA: TGCGCCAGCAGCGCCCGTGGGGACCAAGAGACCCAGTACTTC. Translating gives CASSARGDQETQYF.

The chain couples TRBV19 to TRBJ2-7; the D gene could be TRBD1 or TRBD2 (6 bases each). V was shortened by 5 bases and J by 5 bases, with 13 bases between the two germline ends. CDR3 length: 13 residues. Germline-derived CDR1 and CDR2 are LNHDA and SQIVND (reference sequence). Written as DNA, the CDR3 is TGTGCCAGTAGTCGGGGGCGCATAAACGAGCAGTACTTC. Translation gives CASSRGRINEQYF.

The chain combines TRBV5-1 with TRBJ1-4; perhaps TRBD1 as D (5 bases). From germline, CDR1 is SGHRS and CDR2 YFSETQ. This CDR3 contains 13 residues. The V end lost 0 bases, the J end lost 5 bases, and 5 bases lay between the germline ends. The CDR3 nucleotides read TGCGCCAGCAGCTTGGAGGGGAATGAAAAACTGTTTTTT. The encoded protein is CASSLEGNEKLFF.

The V call is TRBV7-9, the J call TRBJ1-1, with 8 bases aligning to TRBD1. V shed 1 base and J 1 base; nucleotides not matched to a gene: 8. The germline CDR1 and CDR2 sequences are SEHNR and FQNEAQ (reference sequence). This CDR3 spans 17 amino acids. CDR3 DNA: TGTGCCAGCAGCTTAGGCGTGGCAGGGGGCAAGAACACTGAAGCTTTCTTT. Protein sequence: CASSLGVAGGKNTEAFF.

The chain recombines TRBV27 with TRBJ1-6; D may be TRBD1 (6 bases). The CDR3 spans 15 residues. CDR1 MNHEY and CDR2 SMNVEV come from the germline V gene (reference sequence). V lost 5 bases, J lost 8 bases, and 16 bases lay in between. The CDR3 spells CASSGKGGGDSPLHF. For the CDR3, the DNA is TGTGCCAGCAGTGGGAAAGGCGGGGGCGATTCACCCCTCCACTTT.

This sequence joins TRBV2 and TRBJ2-3; 7 bases line up with TRBD2. From germline, CDR1 is SNHLY and CDR2 FYNNEI. The CDR3 covers 13 residues. V gave up 7 bases and J gave up 2 bases; unmatched junction bases: 3. This CDR3 is CASTSGITDTQYF. CDR3 nucleotide sequence: TGTGCCAGCACGAGCGGGATCACAGATACGCAGTATTTT.

V and J are TRBV4-3 and TRBJ2-1; TRBD2 matches 11 bases. The CDR3 has 17 amino acids. Per the germline V gene, CDR1 is LGHNA and CDR2 is YSLEER. Trimming removed 3 bases from V and 0 bases from J; junction bases left unmatched: 4. CDR3 residues: CASSHSLAGGSYNEQFF. Here the CDR3 DNA reads TGCGCCAGCAGCCACTCGCTAGCGGGAGGCTCCTACAATGAGCAGTTCTTC.

The chain employs TRBV25-1 and TRBJ1-2; D gene ambiguous. Germline V gene lookup returns CDR1 MGHDK and CDR2 SYGVNS. CDR3 length equals 14 residues. The V end was cut by 3 bases, the J end by 1 base, with 9 bases between. This chain's CDR3 is CASSDSGFNYGYTF. In nucleotides, the CDR3 is TGTGCCAGCAGTGACTCCGGGTTTAACTATGGCTACACCTTC.

The genes are TRBV7-2 and TRBJ1-2; 7 nucleotides agree with TRBD1. The J segment lost 4 bases and the V segment lost 5 bases, leaving 10 bases of the junction unmatched. Germline V gene lookup returns CDR1 SGHTA and CDR2 FQGNSA. The CDR3 is made up of 15 amino acids. CDR3 in DNA: TGTGCCAGCAGCCCGTCGACAGGGCGCAGCTATGGCTACACCTTC. The encoded protein is CASSPSTGRSYGYTF.

The chain couples TRBV6-5 to TRBJ2-5; D unclear. This CDR3 has 13 residues. V lost 5 bases, J lost 2 bases, and 9 bases lay in between. Germline loops: CDR1 MNHEY, CDR2 SVGAGI. This chain's CDR3 is CASSLGPQETQYF. The CDR3 DNA is TGTGCCAGCAGTCTAGGACCTCAAGAGACCCAGTACTTC.